This T cell receptor (beta chain) came from a study of identical twins. Overall study results and limits: Sharing of beta out-of-frame sequences by twins showed a weaker excess.

In this sample, this clonotype turned up a few times. Antigen unknown. MiXCR was run by TCRdb on the 5' RACE reads, yielding one entry per CDR3 protein. The sample yields some 690,000 distinct CDR3 sequences, 21% seen once. The V gene's germline CDR1 is MGHDK and CDR2 SYGVNS. V gave up 7 bases and J gave up 2 bases; unmatched junction bases: 6. CDR3 size: 14 residues. These data were also filed under a second study, of T cells expressing NK-cell markers. This second report adds: About 1.0-8% of CD8+ T cells in more than five donors belonged to dominant NKG2C+ clonotypes. What remained unclear was the HCMV specificity of expanded NKG2C+ T cell clones.

Sequenced: PBMCs. The source is a woman aged 18-29 years in good health. This chain connects TRBV25-1 to TRBJ2-7; 9 nucleotides agree with TRBD1. Here the CDR3 reads CASTRTGVPYEQYF. The CDR3 nucleotides read TGTGCCAGCACCCGGACAGGGGTCCCCTACGAGCAGTACTTC.